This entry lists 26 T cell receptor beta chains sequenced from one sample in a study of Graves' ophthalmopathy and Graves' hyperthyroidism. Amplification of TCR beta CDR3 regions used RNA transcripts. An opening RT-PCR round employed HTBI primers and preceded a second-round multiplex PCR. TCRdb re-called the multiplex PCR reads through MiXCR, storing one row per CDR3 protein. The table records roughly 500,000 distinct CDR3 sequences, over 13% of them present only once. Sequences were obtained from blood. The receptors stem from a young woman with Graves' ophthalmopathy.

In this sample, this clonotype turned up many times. The CDR3 sequence: CASTDWKEETQYF. Here the CDR3 DNA reads TGTGCCAGCACCGACTGGAAAGAAGAGACCCAGTACTTC. V gene TRBV28 combines with J gene TRBJ2-5, with D uncertain. The V and J ends lost 7 bases and 3 bases respectively, with 12 bases between them. The CDR3 loop spans 13 amino acids. In germline, CDR1 is MDHEN, CDR2 SYDVKM.

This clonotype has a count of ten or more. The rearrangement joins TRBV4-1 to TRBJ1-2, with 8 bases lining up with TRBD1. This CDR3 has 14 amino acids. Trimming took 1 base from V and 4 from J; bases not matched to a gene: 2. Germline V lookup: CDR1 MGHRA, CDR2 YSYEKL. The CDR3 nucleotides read TGCGCCAGCAGCCAAGGGACAGGGAGCTATGGCTACACCTTC. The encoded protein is CASSQGTGSYGYTF.

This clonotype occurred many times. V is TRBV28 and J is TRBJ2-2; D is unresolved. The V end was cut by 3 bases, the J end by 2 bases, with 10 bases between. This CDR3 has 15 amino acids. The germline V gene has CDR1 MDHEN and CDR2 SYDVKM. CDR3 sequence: CASSFVGRNTGELFF. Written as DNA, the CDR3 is TGTGCCAGCAGTTTTGTTGGACGAAACACCGGGGAGCTGTTTTTT. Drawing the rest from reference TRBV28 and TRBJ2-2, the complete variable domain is DVKVTQSSRYLVKRTGEKVFLECVQDMDHENMFWYRQDPGLGLRLIYFSYDVKMKEKGDIPEGYSVSREKKERFSLILESASTNQTSMYLCASSFVGRNTGELFFGEGSRLTVL.

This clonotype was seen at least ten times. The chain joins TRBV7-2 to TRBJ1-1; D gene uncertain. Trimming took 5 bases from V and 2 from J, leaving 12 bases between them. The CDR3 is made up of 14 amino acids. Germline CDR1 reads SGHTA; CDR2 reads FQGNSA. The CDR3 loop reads CASSQVVVNTEAFF. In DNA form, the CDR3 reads TGTGCCAGCAGCCAAGTTGTAGTCAACACTGAAGCTTTCTTT.

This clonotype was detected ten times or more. The DNA of the CDR3 is TGCAGTGCTAGAGGGACTAGCGATCGAGAGACCCAGTACTTC. Amino acid sequence: CSARGTSDRETQYF. J is TRBJ2-5 and V is TRBV20-1; 9 bases fit TRBD2. CDR1 and CDR2 from the germline V gene are DFQATT and SNEGSKA (reference sequence). This CDR3 region has 14 residues. Trimming at V came to 1 base and at J to 4 bases, leaving 4 bases not matched to a gene.

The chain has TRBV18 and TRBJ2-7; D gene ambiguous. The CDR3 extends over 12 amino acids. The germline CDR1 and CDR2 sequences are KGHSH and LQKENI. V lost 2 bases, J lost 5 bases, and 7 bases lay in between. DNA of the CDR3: TGTGCCAGCTCACCAGGGATCGACGAGCAGTACTTC. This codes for CASSPGIDEQYF.

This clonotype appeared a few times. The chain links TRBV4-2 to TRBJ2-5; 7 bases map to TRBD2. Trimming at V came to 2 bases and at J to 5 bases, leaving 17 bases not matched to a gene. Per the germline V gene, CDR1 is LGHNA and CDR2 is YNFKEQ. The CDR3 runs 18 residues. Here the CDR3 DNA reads TGTGCCAGCAGCCAACAGCGACGGACCTGGCGGGAGAAGGAGACCCAGTACTTC. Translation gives CASSQQRRTWREKETQYF.

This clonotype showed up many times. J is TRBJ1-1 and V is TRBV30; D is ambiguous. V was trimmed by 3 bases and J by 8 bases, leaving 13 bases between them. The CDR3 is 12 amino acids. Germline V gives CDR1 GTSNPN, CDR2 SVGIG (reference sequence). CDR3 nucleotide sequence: TGTGCCTGGAGACCGAGGACGTGGGAAGCTTTCTTT. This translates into CAWRPRTWEAFF. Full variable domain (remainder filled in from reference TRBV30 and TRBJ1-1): SQTIHQWPATLVQPVGSPLSLECTVEGTSNPNLYWYRQAAGRGLQLLFYSVGIGQISSEVPQNLSASRPQDRQFILSSKKLLLSDSGFYLCAWRPRTWEAFFGQGTRLTVV.

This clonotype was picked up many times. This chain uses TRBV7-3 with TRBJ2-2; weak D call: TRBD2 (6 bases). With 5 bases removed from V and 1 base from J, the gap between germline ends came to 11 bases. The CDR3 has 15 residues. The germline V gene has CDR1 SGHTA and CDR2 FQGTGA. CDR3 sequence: CASSAGPVNTGELFF. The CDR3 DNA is TGTGCCAGCAGCGCGGGACCGGTGAACACCGGGGAGCTGTTTTTT.

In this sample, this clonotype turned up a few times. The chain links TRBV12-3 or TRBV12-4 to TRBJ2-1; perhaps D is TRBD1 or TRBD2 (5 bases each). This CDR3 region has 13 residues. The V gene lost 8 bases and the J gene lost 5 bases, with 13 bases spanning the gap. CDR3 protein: CASRDRNHNEQFF. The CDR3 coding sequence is TGTGCCAGCCGGGACCGTAATCACAATGAGCAGTTCTTC.

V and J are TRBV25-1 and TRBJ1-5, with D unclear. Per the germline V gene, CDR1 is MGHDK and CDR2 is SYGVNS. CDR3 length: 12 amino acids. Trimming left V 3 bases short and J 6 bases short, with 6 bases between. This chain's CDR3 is CASSEGSQPQHF. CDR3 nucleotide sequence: TGTGCCAGCAGTGAGGGATCTCAGCCCCAGCATTTT.

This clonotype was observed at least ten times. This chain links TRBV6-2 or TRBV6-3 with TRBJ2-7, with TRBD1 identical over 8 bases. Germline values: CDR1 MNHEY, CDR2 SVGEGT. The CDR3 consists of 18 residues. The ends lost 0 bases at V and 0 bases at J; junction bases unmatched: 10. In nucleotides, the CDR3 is TGTGCCAGCAGTTACTCACACAGGGGGTTTTGGACCTCCTACGAGCAGTACTTC. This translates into CASSYSHRGFWTSYEQYF.

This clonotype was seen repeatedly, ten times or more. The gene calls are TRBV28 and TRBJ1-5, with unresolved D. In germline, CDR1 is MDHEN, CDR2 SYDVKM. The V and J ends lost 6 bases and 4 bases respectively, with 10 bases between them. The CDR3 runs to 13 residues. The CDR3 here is CASRTGNNQPQHF. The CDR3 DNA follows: TGTGCCAGCAGGACGGGCAATAATCAGCCCCAGCATTTT.

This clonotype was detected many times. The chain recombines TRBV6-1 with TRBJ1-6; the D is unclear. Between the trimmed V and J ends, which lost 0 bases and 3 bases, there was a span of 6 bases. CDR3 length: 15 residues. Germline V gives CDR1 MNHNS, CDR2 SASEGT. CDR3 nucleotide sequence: TGTGCCAGCAGTGAAGCTATGGACTATAATTCACCCCTCCACTTT. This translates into CASSEAMDYNSPLHF.

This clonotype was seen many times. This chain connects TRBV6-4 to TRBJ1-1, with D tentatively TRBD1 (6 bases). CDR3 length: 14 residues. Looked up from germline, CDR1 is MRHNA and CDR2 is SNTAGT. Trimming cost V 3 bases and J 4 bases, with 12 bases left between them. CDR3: CASSEGTGSTEAFF. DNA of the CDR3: TGTGCCAGCAGTGAGGGAACAGGGTCCACTGAAGCTTTCTTT.

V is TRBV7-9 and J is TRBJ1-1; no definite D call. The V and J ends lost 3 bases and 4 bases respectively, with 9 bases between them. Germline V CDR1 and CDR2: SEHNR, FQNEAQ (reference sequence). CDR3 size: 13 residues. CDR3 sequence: CASSFLFGTEAFF. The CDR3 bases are TGTGCCAGCAGCTTCCTCTTCGGCACTGAAGCTTTCTTT.

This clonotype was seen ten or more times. CDR3 DNA: TGTGCCAGCAGCCAAGCGGGGGAGGGAGAGACCCAGTACTTC. It is translated as CASSQAGEGETQYF. The chain couples TRBV4-2 to TRBJ2-5; TRBD2 agrees at 7 bases. Per the germline V gene, CDR1 is LGHNA and CDR2 is YNFKEQ. CDR3 length: 14 residues. Trimming at V came to 1 base and at J to 4 bases, leaving 3 bases not matched to a gene.

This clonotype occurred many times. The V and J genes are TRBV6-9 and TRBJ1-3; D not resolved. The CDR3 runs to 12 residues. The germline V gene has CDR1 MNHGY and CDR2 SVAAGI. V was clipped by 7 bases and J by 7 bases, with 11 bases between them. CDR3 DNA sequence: TGTGCCAGCAACCCGACCACTAACACCATATATTTT. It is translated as CASNPTTNTIYF.

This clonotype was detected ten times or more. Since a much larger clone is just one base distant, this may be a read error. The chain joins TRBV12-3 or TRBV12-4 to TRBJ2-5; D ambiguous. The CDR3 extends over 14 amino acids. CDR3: CASGLGSAQETQYF. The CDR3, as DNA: TGTGCCAGCGGTTTAGGGTCCGCCCAAGAGACCCAGTACTTC.

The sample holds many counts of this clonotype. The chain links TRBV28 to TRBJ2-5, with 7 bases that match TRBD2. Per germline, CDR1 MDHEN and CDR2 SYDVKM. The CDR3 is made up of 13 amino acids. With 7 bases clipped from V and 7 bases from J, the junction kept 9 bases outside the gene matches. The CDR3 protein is CASINPREVTQYF. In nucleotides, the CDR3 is TGTGCCAGCATAAATCCCCGGGAGGTGACCCAGTACTTC.

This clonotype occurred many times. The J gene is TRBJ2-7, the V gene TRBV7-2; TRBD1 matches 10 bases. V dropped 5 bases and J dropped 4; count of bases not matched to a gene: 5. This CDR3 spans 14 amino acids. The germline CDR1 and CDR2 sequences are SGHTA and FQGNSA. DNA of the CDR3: TGTGCCAGCAGCCAGGACAGGGGGAGGTACGAGCAGTACTTC. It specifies CASSQDRGRYEQYF.

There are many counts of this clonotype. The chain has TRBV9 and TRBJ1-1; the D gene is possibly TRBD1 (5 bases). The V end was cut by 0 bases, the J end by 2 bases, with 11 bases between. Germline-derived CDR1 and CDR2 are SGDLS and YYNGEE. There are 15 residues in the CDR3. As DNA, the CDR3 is TGTGCCAGCAGCGTAGGGGACCTGATAAACACTGAAGCTTTCTTT. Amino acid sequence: CASSVGDLINTEAFF.

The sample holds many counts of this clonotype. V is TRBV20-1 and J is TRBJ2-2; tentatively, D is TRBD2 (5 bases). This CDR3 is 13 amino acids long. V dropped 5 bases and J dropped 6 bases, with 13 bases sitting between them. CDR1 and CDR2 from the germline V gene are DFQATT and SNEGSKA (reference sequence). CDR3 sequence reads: CSAYIAPPGELFF. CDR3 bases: TGCAGTGCTTACATAGCGCCACCCGGGGAGCTGTTTTTT.

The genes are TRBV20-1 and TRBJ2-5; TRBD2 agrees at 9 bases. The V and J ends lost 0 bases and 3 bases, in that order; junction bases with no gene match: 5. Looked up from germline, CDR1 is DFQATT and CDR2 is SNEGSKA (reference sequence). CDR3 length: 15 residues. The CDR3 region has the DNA TGCAGTGCTAGAGATTTAAGACTAGCGGAAGAGACCCAGTACTTC. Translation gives CSARDLRLAEETQYF.

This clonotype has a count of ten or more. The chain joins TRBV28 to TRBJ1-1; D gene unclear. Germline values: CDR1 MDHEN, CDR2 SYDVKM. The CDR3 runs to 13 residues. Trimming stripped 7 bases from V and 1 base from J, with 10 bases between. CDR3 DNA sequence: TGTGCCAGCACCCTTCTCGGGAACACTGAAGCTTTCTTT. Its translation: CASTLLGNTEAFF.

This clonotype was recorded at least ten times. CDR3 coding DNA: TGTGCCAGCAGCTTCGGACTAGAAACCTACGAGCAGTACTTC. Translating gives CASSFGLETYEQYF. The rearrangement uses TRBV9 and TRBJ2-7; TRBD2 aligns across 7 bases. The CDR3 extends over 14 amino acids. The ends lost 4 bases at V and 2 bases at J; junction bases unmatched: 6. The V gene's germline CDR1 is SGDLS and CDR2 YYNGEE. The full variable domain, in which reference TRBV9 and TRBJ2-7 provide the parts outside the CDR3, is DSGVTQTPKHLITATGQRVTLRCSPRSGDLSVYWYQQSLDQGLQFLIQYYNGEERAKGNILERFSAQQFPDLHSELNLSSLELGDSALYFCASSFGLETYEQYFGPGTRLTVT.